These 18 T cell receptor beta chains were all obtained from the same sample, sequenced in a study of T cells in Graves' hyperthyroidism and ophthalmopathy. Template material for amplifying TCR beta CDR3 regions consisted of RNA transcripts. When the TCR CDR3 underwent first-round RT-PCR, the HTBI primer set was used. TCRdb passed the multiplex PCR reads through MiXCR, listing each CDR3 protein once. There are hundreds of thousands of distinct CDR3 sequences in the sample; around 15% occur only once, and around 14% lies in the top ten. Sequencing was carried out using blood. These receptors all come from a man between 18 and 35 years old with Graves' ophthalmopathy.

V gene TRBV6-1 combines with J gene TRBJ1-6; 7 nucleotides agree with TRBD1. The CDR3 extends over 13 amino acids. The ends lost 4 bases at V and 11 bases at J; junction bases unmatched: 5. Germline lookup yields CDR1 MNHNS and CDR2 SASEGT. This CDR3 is CASSARGLTPLHF. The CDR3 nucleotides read TGTGCCAGCAGTGCGAGGGGGCTTACACCCCTCCACTTT.

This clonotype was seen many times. CDR3 bases: TGTGCCAGCAGCTTTGCGGGAAAAACCTACAATGAGCAGTTCTTC. As protein: CASSFAGKTYNEQFF. The chain combines TRBV7-3 with TRBJ2-1; D possibly corresponds to TRBD2 (6 bases). This CDR3 comprises 15 residues. CDR1 is SGHTA and CDR2 is FQGTGA in the germline V gene. The germline V and J ends were trimmed by 3 bases and 2 bases, with 11 bases remaining between them.

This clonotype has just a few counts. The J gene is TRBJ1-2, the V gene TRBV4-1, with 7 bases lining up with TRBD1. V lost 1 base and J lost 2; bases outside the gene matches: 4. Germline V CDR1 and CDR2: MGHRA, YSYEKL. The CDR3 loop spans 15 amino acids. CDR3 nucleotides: TGCGCCAGCAGCCAAGCTCCCAGGGGGAACTATGGCTACACCTTC. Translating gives CASSQAPRGNYGYTF.

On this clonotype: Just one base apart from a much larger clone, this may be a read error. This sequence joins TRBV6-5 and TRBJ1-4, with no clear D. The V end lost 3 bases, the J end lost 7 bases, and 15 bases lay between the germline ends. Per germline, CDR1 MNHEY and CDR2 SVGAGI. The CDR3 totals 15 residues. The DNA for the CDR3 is TGTGCCAGCAGTTATCAGGTAGAGGCCTCTGAAAAACTGTTTTTT. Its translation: CASSYQVEASEKLFF.

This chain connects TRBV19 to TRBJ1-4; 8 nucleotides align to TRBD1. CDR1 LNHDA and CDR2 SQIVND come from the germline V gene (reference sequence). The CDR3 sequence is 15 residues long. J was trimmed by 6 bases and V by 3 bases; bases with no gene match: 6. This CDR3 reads CASSIYGTGDEKLFF. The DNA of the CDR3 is TGTGCCAGTAGTATTTACGGGACAGGAGATGAAAAACTGTTTTTT.

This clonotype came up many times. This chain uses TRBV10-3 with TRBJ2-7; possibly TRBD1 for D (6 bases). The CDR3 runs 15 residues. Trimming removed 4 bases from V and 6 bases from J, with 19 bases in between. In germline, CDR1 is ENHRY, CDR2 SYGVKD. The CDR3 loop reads CAISASPGTSGEQYF. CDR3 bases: TGTGCCATCAGTGCCTCACCGGGGACATCAGGCGAGCAGTACTTC.

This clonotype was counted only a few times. The CDR3 sequence: CSVVGLEGQETQYF. The CDR3 DNA follows: TGCAGCGTTGTTGGGTTGGAGGGCCAAGAGACCCAGTACTTC. The chain has TRBV29-1 and TRBJ2-5; maybe TRBD2 (6 bases). The CDR3 totals 14 residues. Germline CDR1 is SQVTM and CDR2 is ANQGSEA. V was trimmed by 4 bases and J by 1 base, leaving 13 bases between them.

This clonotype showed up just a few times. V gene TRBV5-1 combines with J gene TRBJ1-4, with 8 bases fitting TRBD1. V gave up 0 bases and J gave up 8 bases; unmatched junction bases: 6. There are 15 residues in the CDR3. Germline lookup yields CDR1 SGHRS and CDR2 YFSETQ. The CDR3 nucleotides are TGCGCCAGCAGCTTGGAGACAGGGGTTAACGAAAAACTGTTTTTT. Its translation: CASSLETGVNEKLFF.

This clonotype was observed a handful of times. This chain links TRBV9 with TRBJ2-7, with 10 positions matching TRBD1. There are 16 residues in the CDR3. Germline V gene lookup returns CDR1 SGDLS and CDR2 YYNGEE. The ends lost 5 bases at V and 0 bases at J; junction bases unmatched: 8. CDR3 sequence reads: CASSPTGTGDSYEQYF. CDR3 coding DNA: TGTGCCAGCAGTCCCACCGGGACAGGGGACTCCTACGAGCAGTACTTC.

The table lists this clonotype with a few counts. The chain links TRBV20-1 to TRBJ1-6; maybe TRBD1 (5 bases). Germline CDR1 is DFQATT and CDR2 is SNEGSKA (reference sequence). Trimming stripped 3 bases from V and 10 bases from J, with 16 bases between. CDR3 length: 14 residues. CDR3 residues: CSARDSGVRSPLHF. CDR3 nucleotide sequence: TGCAGTGCTAGGGATTCGGGGGTCCGCTCACCCCTCCACTTT.

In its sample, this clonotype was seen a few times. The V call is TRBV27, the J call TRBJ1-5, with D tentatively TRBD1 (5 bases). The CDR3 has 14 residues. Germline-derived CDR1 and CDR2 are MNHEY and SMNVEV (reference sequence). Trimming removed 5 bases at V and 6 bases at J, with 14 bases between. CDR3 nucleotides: TGTGCCAGCAGTGCTGGGGGGTCCGCTCAGCCCCAGCATTTT. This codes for CASSAGGSAQPQHF.

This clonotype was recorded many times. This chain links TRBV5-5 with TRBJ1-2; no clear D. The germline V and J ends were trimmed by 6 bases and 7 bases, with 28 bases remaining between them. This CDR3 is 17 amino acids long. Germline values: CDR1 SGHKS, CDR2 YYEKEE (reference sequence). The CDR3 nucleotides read TGTGCCAGCACCGTAACCTACAGCAGCTTGAGTGTTTCTGGCTACACCTTC. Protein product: CASTVTYSSLSVSGYTF.

The CDR3 sequence is CASSQGSTYNEQFF. As DNA, the CDR3 is TGCGCCAGCAGCCAAGGTAGTACCTACAATGAGCAGTTCTTC. The chain employs TRBV4-1 and TRBJ2-1; D ambiguous. This CDR3 region has 14 residues. V was trimmed by 1 base and J by 2 bases, leaving 6 bases between them. Germline CDR1 MGHRA, CDR2 YSYEKL.

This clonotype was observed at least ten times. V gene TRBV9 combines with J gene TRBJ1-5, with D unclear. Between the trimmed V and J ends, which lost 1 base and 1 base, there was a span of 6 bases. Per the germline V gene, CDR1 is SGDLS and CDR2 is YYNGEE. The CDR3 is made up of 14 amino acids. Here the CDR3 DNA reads TGTGCCAGCAGCGTAAGCGGAAGCAATCAGCCCCAGCATTTT. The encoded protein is CASSVSGSNQPQHF.

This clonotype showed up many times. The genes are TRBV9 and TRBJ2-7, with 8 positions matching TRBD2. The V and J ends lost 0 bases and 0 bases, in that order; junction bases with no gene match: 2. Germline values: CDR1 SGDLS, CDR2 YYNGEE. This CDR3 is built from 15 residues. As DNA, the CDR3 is TGTGCCAGCAGCGTAGAAGCGGGGGTCTCCTACGAGCAGTACTTC. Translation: CASSVEAGVSYEQYF. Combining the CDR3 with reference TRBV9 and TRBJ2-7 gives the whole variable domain DSGVTQTPKHLITATGQRVTLRCSPRSGDLSVYWYQQSLDQGLQFLIQYYNGEERAKGNILERFSAQQFPDLHSELNLSSLELGDSALYFCASSVEAGVSYEQYFGPGTRLTVT.

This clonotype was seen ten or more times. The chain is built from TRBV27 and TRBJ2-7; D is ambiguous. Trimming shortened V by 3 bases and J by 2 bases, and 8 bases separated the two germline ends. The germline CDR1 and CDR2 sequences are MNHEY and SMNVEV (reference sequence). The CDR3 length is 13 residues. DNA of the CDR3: TGTGCCAGCAGTTTCAAGGAAACCTACGAGCAGTACTTC. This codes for CASSFKETYEQYF.

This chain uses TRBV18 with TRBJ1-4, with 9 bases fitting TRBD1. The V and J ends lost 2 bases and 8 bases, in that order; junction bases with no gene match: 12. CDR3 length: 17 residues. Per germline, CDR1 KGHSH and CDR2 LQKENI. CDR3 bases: TGTGCCAGCTCACCAAGAGATATCGGGACAGGGCAAGAAAAACTGTTTTTT. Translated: CASSPRDIGTGQEKLFF.

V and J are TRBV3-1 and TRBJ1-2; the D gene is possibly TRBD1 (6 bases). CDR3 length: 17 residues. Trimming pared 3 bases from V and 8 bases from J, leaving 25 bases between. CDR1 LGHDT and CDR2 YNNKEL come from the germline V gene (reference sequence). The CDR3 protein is CASSQWGAGQGREGYTF. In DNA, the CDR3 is TGTGCCAGCAGCCAGTGGGGCGCAGGCCAGGGGAGAGAAGGCTACACCTTC.